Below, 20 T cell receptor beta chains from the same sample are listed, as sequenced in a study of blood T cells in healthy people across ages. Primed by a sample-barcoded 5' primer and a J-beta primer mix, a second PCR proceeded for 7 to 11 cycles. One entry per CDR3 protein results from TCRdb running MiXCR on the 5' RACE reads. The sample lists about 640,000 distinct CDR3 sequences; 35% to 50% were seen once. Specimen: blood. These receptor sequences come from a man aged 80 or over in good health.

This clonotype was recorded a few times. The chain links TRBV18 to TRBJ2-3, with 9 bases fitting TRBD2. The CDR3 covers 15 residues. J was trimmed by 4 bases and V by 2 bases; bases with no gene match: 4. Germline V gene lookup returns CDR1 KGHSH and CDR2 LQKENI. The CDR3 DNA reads TGTGCCAGCTCACCAGGCGCTAGCGGGGCAGATACGCAGTATTTT. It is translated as CASSPGASGADTQYF.

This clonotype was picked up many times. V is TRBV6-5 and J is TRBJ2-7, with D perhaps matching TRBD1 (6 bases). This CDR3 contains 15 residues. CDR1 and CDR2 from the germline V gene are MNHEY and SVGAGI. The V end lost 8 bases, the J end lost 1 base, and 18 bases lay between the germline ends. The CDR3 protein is CASRKNRETSYEQYF. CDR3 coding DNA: TGTGCCAGCCGCAAGAACAGGGAAACATCCTACGAGCAGTACTTC.

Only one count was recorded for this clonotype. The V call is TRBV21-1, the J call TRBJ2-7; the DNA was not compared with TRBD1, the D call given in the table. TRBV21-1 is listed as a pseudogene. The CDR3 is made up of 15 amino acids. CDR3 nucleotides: TGTGCCAGCAGCGTCCGGGGGAACCGACCTCCCGAGCAGTACTTC. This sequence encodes CASSVRGNRPPEQYF.

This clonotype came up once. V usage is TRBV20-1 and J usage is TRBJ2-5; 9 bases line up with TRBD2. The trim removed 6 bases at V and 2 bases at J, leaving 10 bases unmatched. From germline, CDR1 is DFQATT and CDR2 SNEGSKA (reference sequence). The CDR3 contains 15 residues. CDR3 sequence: CSAPPGSGRQETQYF. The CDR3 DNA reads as TGCAGTGCGCCTCCGGGTAGCGGGAGACAAGAGACCCAGTACTTC.

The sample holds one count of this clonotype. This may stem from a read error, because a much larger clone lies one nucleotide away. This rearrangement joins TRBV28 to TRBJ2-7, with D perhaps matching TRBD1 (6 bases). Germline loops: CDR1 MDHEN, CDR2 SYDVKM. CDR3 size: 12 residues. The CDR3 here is CASRLYRDEQYF. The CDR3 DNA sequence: TGTGCCAGCAGGTTATACAGGGACGAGCAGTACTTC.

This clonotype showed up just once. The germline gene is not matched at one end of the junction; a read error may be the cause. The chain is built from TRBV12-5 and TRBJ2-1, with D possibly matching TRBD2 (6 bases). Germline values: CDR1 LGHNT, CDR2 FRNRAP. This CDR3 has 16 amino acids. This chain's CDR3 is CASGSPFSGSYNGQFF. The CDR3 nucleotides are TGTGCTAGTGGTTCTCCGTTTAGCGGATCCTACAATGGGCAGTTCTTC.

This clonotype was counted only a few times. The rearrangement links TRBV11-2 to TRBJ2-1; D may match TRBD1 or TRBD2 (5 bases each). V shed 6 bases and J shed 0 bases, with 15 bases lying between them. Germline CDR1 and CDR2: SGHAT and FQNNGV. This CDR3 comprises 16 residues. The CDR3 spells CASSLGVGSSYNEQFF. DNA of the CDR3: TGTGCCAGCAGTTTGGGGGTCGGAAGCTCCTACAATGAGCAGTTCTTC.

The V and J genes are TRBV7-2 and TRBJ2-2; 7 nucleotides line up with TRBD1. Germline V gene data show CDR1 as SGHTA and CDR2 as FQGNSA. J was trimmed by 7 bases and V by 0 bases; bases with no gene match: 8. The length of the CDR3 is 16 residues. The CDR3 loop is CASSLATQGVSGELFF. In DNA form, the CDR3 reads TGTGCCAGCAGCTTAGCAACCCAGGGGGTCAGCGGGGAGCTGTTTTTT.

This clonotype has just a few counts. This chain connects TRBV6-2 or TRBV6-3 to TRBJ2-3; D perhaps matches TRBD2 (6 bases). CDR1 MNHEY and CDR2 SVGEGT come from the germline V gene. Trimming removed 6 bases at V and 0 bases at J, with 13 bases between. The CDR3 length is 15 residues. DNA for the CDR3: TGTGCCAGCAGACAACTAGCCCTGAGCACAGATACGCAGTATTTT. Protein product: CASRQLALSTDTQYF.

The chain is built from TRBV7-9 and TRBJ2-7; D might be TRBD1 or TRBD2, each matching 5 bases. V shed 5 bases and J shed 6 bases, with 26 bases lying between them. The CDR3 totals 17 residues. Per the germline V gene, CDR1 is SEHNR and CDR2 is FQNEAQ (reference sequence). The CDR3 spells CASSITGTHPPRGEQYF. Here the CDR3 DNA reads TGTGCCAGCAGCATTACCGGGACGCATCCCCCGAGGGGCGAGCAGTACTTC.

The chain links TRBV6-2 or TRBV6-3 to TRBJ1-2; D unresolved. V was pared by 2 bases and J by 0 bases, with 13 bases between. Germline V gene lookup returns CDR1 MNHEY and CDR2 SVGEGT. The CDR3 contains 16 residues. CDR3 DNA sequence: TGTGCCAGCAGTTACCAGGAGGGCAGAGCTAACTATGGCTACACCTTC. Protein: CASSYQEGRANYGYTF.

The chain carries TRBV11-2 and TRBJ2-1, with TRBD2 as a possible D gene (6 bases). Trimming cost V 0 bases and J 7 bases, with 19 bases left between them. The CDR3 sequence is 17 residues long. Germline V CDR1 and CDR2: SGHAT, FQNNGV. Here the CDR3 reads CASSLDLRLALGNEQFF. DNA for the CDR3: TGTGCCAGCAGCTTAGATCTACGCCTAGCGCTTGGGAATGAGCAGTTCTTC.

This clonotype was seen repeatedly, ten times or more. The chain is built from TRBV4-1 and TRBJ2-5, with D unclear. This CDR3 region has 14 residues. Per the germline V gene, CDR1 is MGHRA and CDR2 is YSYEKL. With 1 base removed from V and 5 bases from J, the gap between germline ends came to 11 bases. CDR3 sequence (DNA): TGCGCCAGCAGCCAAGGTCTCCACGTCGAGACCCAGTACTTC. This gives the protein CASSQGLHVETQYF.

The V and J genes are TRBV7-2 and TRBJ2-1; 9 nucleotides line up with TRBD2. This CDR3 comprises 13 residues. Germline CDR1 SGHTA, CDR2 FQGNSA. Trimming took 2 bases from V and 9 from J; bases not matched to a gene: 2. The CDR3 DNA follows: TGTGCCAGCAGCTTACAACTAGCGGGTGAGCAGTTCTTC. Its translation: CASSLQLAGEQFF.

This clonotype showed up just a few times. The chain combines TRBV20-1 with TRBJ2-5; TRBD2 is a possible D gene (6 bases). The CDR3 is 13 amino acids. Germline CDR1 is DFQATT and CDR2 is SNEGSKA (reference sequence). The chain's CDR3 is CSQLSGRGETQYF. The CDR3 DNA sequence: TGCAGCCAACTAAGCGGCCGGGGGGAGACCCAGTACTTC.

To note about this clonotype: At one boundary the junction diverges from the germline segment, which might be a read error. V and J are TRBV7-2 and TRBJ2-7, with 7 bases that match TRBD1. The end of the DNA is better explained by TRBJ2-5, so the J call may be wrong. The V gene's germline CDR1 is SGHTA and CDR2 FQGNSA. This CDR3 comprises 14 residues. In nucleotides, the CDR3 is TGTGCCAGCAGCGTAGCACAGGGGACCGAGACCCAGTACTTC. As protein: CASSVAQGTETQYF.

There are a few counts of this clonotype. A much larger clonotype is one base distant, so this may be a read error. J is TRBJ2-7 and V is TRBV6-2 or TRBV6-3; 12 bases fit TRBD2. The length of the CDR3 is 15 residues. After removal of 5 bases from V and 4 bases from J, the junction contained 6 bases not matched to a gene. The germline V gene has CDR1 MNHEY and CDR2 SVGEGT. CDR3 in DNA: TGTGCCAGCAGTACGACTAGCGGGGGCCAGTACGAGCAGTACTTC. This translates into CASSTTSGGQYEQYF.

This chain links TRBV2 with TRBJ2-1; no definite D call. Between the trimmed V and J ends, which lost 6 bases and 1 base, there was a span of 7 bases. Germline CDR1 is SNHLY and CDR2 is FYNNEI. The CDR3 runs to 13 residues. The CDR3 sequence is CASRTESYNEQFF. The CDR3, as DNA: TGTGCCAGCAGGACGGAGTCCTACAATGAGCAGTTCTTC. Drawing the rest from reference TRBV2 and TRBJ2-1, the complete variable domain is EPEVTQTPSHQVTQMGQEVILRCVPISNHLYFYWYRQILGQKVEFLVSFYNNEISEKSEIFDDQFSVERPDGSNFTLKIRSTKLEDSAMYFCASRTESYNEQFFGPGTRLTVL.

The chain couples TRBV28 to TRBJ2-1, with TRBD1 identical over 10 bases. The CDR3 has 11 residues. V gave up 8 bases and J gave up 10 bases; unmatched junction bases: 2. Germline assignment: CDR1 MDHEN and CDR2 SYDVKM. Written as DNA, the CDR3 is TGTGCCAGCCGGGACAGGGGAGAGCAGTTCTTC. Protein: CASRDRGEQFF.

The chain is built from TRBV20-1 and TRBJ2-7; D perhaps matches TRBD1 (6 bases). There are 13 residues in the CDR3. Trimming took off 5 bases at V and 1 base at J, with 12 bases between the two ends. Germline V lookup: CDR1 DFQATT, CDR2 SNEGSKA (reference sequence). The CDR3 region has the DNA TGCAGTGCTCCGGACAGCCTTTCCTACGAGCAGTACTTC. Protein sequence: CSAPDSLSYEQYF.